These 7 T cell receptor beta chains were all obtained from the same sample, sequenced in a study of CXCR3-negative and CXCR3-positive naive CD8 T cells. The method, 5' RACE with UMI labels, was used to prepare the TRB cDNA libraries. No DNA is given; TCRdb re-called the 5' RACE reads and lists each CDR3 protein once. The sample data list a few thousand distinct CDR3 sequences. The sequenced sample was naive CXCR3- CD8+ T cells from blood. Noted subset: CD45RO-CCR7+CD27+CD95- naive CD8+ T cells lacking CXCR3 (TNR3-). Receptors originate from a human donor in good health. Some clones in this sample may be carry-over from other donors' samples.

The CDR3 spells CSVLWTGSFTEAFF. V usage is TRBV29-1 and J usage is TRBJ1-1; TCRdb picks TRBD1, but there is no DNA to check that call. CDR1 SQVTM and CDR2 ANQGSEA come from the germline V gene. This CDR3 has 14 amino acids. The full variable domain, with the rest looked up from reference TRBV29-1 and TRBJ1-1, is SAVISQKPSRDICQRGTSLTIQCQVDSQVTMMFWYRQQPGQSLTLIATANQGSEATYESGFVIDKFPISRPNLTFSTLTVSNMSPEDSSIYLCSVLWTGSFTEAFFGQGTRLTVV.

The chain joins TRBV7-9 to TRBJ2-1; TCRdb gives TRBD1 as the D gene, but with no DNA this cannot be confirmed. Per germline, CDR1 SEHNR and CDR2 FQNEAQ (reference sequence). CDR3 length: 15 residues. The CDR3 here is CASSLPQGAGNEQFF.

Considering frequency, this clonotype is medium-sized. The chain couples TRBV5-1 to TRBJ2-1. CDR3 length equals 13 residues. Germline V CDR1 and CDR2: SGHRS, YFSETQ. The CDR3 spells CASSFTTPNEQFF.

This clonotype is labeled medium-sized (0.01 to 0.1%) based on frequency. This rearrangement joins TRBV20-1 to TRBJ2-1; TCRdb's assignment of TRBD1 cannot be checked, as there is no DNA. This CDR3 has 14 residues. Germline CDR1 is DFQATT and CDR2 is SNEGSKA (reference sequence). CDR3 region: CSARSQGARGEQFF.

This clonotype registers medium-sized by frequency. The chain couples TRBV5-1 to TRBJ2-7; as DNA is missing, the TRBD1 call by TCRdb cannot be tested. This CDR3 region has 17 residues. Germline V CDR1 and CDR2: SGHRS, YFSETQ. CDR3 sequence reads: CASAPPRTGEFYYEQYF. Using reference TRBV5-1 and TRBJ2-7 for the parts outside the CDR3, the full variable domain is KAGVTQTPRYLIKTRGQQVTLSCSPISGHRSVSWYQQTPGQGLQFLFEYFSETQRNKGNFPGRFSGRQFSNSRSEMNVSTLELGDSALYLCASAPPRTGEFYYEQYFGPGTRLTVT.

The chain employs TRBV2 and TRBJ2-7; TCRdb reports TRBD1, a call that lacks DNA to check it against. Germline loops: CDR1 SNHLY, CDR2 FYNNEI. This CDR3 has 16 amino acids. The CDR3 loop reads CASSDPRQGRTYEQYF.

By frequency, this clonotype is medium-sized (0.01 to 0.1%). This chain connects TRBV29-1 to TRBJ1-2. The length of the CDR3 is 15 residues. Per the germline V gene, CDR1 is SQVTM and CDR2 is ANQGSEA. CDR3: CSVAVSKSMPGGYTF.